This TCR beta chain emerged from a study of patients and donors after allogeneic stem cell transplantation. This clonotype was counted at least ten times. Germline CDR1 KGHDR, CDR2 SFDVKD. The CDR3 is made up of 15 amino acids. Losses at the gene ends were 4 bases for V and 3 bases for J; bases not matched to a gene: 4. TCRdb fed the RT-PCR reads into MiXCR, producing one record per CDR3 protein. Altogether 920,000 or so distinct CDR3 sequences are present, around 17% being singletons, with the ten largest covering 6%. This sequence was found in a human donor who was either an allogeneic HSCT recipient or a stem cell or donor lymphocyte infusion donor (not recorded which). It is not recorded whose cells these are; they may come from a transplant donor. Sequencing was carried out using blood, either unsorted or a sorted T cell fraction (not recorded which). The chain combines TRBV24-1 with TRBJ2-7, with TRBD1 matching over 11 bases. Here the CDR3 reads CATSDSGQGGYEQYF. The CDR3 nucleotides read TGTGCCACCAGTGACTCGGGACAGGGGGGCTACGAGCAGTACTTC.